These T cell receptor beta chains were read from a single sample in a study of blood T cell repertoires in COVID-19. TCRdb's table, derived via immunoSEQ multiplex PCR, lists solely in-frame clones and lacks some. The sample carries a few hundred thousand clones, roughly 87% recorded once. The sample taken for sequencing was peripheral blood. The receptors shown here come from a woman between 40 and 50 years old who had recovered from COVID-19. Both conserved end residues are part of each CDR3. A D gene is named only where the DNA matches it firmly. Some rows have no size entry. The others give once, few or many, or a class for an expanded clone.

clone_size j_call d_call v_call cdr3_aa cdr3_nt
. TRBJ1-1 . TRBV30 CAWGQTMNTEAFF TGTGCCTGGGGACAGACCATGAACACTGAAGCTTTCTTT
. TRBJ2-2 . TRBV4-2 CASSPGMGGNTGELFF TGTGCCAGCAGCCCGGGTATGGGGGGGAACACCGGGGAGCTGTTTTTT
. TRBJ2-2 TRBD1 TRBV9 CASSERQGTDTGELFF TGTGCCAGCAGCGAAAGACAGGGGACGGACACCGGGGAGCTGTTTTTT
. TRBJ2-3 TRBD2 TRBV28 CASSPLDSGLYSTDTQYF TGTGCCAGCAGTCCACTAGATAGCGGGTTATACAGCACAGATACGCAGTATTTT
. TRBJ1-5 . TRBV24-1 CATSETGGGQPQHF TGTGCCACCAGTGAAACCGGGGGGGGTCAGCCCCAGCATTTT
. TRBJ2-1 TRBD2 TRBV2 CATAKGLAGGGHNEQFF TGTGCCACCGCTAAGGGACTAGCGGGAGGGGGCCACAATGAGCAGTTCTTC
few TRBJ1-1 TRBD1 TRBV30 CAWSRAQGVTEAFF TGTGCCTGGAGTAGGGCCCAGGGGGTAACTGAAGCTTTCTTT
. TRBJ1-6 . TRBV19 CASRVVDSPLHF TGTGCCAGTAGAGTAGTGGATTCACCCCTCCACTTT
. TRBJ2-7 TRBD2 TRBV2 CASGLAVRVEQYF TGTGCCAGCGGACTAGCGGTGAGGGTCGAGCAGTACTTC
. TRBJ2-3 TRBD2 TRBV19 CASSPRLAGGSEWSQYF TGTGCCAGTAGTCCTAGACTAGCGGGAGGCTCGGAGTGGTCGCAGTATTTT
. TRBJ1-2 TRBD1 TRBV5-4 CASSSGTGFAYGYTF TGTGCCAGCAGTTCCGGGACAGGGTTCGCCTATGGCTACACCTTC
. TRBJ1-5 TRBD1 TRBV4-2 CASSRDLRTGGTQPQHF TGTGCCAGCAGCCGAGACCTTCGGACAGGGGGCACTCAGCCCCAGCATTTT
. TRBJ2-1 TRBD2 TRBV6-5 CASSTRLAAYNEQFF TGTGCCAGCAGTACCCGACTAGCGGCCTACAATGAGCAGTTCTTC
. TRBJ2-1 . TRBV9 CASSVAGSLDEQFF TGTGCCAGCAGCGTAGCAGGTAGTTTAGATGAGCAGTTCTTC
few TRBJ2-7 TRBD1 TRBV30 CAWSGSRQGAYEQYF TGTGCCTGGAGTGGGTCTCGACAGGGGGCTTACGAGCAGTACTTC
. TRBJ1-1 TRBD1 TRBV11-3 CASSLGPGQGNTEAFF TGTGCCAGCAGCTTAGGTCCGGGACAGGGGAACACTGAAGCTTTCTTT